Shown below are 30 T cell receptor beta chains from a single sample sequenced in a study of blood T cell repertoires in COVID-19. Sequencing was performed with immunoSEQ multiplex PCR; in TCRdb, only in-frame clones are kept and a portion is missing. There are about 110,000 clones in the sample; 70% to 80% occur only once, and less than 25% lies in the top ten. Sequencing input: peripheral blood. The receptors originated from a man aged 65-85 years with active or convalescent COVID-19.

The chain joins TRBV3-1 (or the pseudogene TRBV3-2) to TRBJ1-1, with D possibly being TRBD1 (6 bases). V lost 2 bases and J lost 4, with 11 bases in between. This CDR3 is built from 14 residues. Germline V gene sequence: CDR1 LGHDT, CDR2 YNNKEL (reference sequence). DNA of the CDR3: TGTGCCAGCAGCCAACAGGGAGGGGGCACTGAAGCTTTCTTT. Translating gives CASSQQGGGTEAFF.

The chain joins TRBV2 to TRBJ2-2, with D possibly being TRBD2 (6 bases). Germline CDR1 and CDR2: SNHLY and FYNNEI. The V end was cut by 7 bases, the J end by 3 bases, with 12 bases between. The CDR3 loop spans 14 amino acids. In DNA form, the CDR3 reads TGTGCCAGCATGGGGGGTTCCGACACCGGGGAGCTGTTTTTT. Translation: CASMGGSDTGELFF.

Only a few counts were recorded for this clone. The chain employs TRBV9 and TRBJ1-2; 9 bases fit TRBD1. Germline loops: CDR1 SGDLS, CDR2 YYNGEE. The V gene end was trimmed by 0 bases and the J gene end by 6 bases; junction bases not matched to a gene: 9. The CDR3 covers 16 residues. CDR3 loop: CASSVDDRTGADGYTF. Written as DNA, the CDR3 is TGTGCCAGCAGCGTAGACGATAGGACAGGGGCTGATGGCTACACCTTC. The complete variable domain, with remaining parts taken from reference TRBV9 and TRBJ1-2, reads DSGVTQTPKHLITATGQRVTLRCSPRSGDLSVYWYQQSLDQGLQFLIQYYNGEERAKGNILERFSAQQFPDLHSELNLSSLELGDSALYFCASSVDDRTGADGYTFGSGTRLTVV.

This clone was seen once. CDR3 DNA: TGTGCCAGCAGCCCCGTTGGCGGGAGGGCTGGAGATACGCAGTATTTT. Encoded protein: CASSPVGGRAGDTQYF. The V gene is TRBV3-1 (or the pseudogene TRBV3-2), the J gene TRBJ2-3, with 9 bases that match TRBD2. Unmatched junction bases numbered 10, after V lost 4 bases and J lost 5 bases. The CDR3 has 16 residues. Germline V gene data show CDR1 as LGHDT and CDR2 as YNNKEL (reference sequence).

The chain couples TRBV5-1 to TRBJ2-6; no definite D call. Germline V lookup: CDR1 SGHRS, CDR2 YFSETQ. This CDR3 region has 15 residues. Trimming took 4 bases from V and 0 from J, leaving 8 bases between them. Written as DNA, the CDR3 is TGCGCCAGCAGCGCTCAGGTCTCTGGGGCCAACGTCCTGACTTTC. Amino acids: CASSAQVSGANVLTF.

The chain recombines TRBV10-1 with TRBJ2-5; tentative D call: TRBD2 (6 bases). The CDR3 extends over 14 amino acids. From germline, CDR1 is WNHNN and CDR2 SYGVQD (reference sequence). V was shortened by 9 bases and J by 5 bases, with 19 bases between the two germline ends. The CDR3 nucleotides are TGCGCCAGTTCCCTTGGGGGGAGTCGGGAGACCCAGTACTTC. Translated: CASSLGGSRETQYF.

This clone has ten or more counts. The genes are TRBV29-1 and TRBJ1-2, with TRBD1 matching 7 bases. The CDR3 length is 14 residues. The germline V gene encodes CDR1 SQVTM and CDR2 ANQGSEA. The V segment lost 0 bases and the J segment 4 bases; nucleotides outside the gene matches: 5. CDR3 nucleotides: TGCAGCGTTGAAGAGGACGAGGGGGCCTATGGCTACACCTTC. This encodes CSVEEDEGAYGYTF.

The chain carries TRBV5-4 and TRBJ2-3, with D maybe TRBD2 (7 bases). The V gene lost 5 bases and the J gene lost 4 bases, with 20 bases spanning the gap. Germline V gene lookup returns CDR1 SGHNT and CDR2 YYREEE (reference sequence). The CDR3 sequence is 16 residues long. CDR3 residues: CASSTGGGPGSDTQYF. CDR3 coding DNA: TGTGCCAGCAGTACTGGGGGGGGGCCCGGTTCAGATACGCAGTATTTT.

V is TRBV4-1 and J is TRBJ1-1; D might be TRBD1 (5 bases). CDR3 length: 16 amino acids. The V gene's germline CDR1 is MGHRA and CDR2 YSYEKL. Deletions cut 1 base from V and 8 bases from J, with 20 bases between. The CDR3 here is CASSQGGTARAPEAFF. The CDR3 DNA is TGCGCCAGCAGCCAAGGGGGGACTGCCCGGGCCCCAGAAGCTTTCTTT.

The chain couples TRBV25-1 to TRBJ1-2; D is unclear. The germline V gene encodes CDR1 MGHDK and CDR2 SYGVNS. The V end lost 5 bases, the J end lost 1 base, and 11 bases lay between the germline ends. The CDR3 is 14 residues long. The CDR3 DNA reads TGTGCCAGCAGTAGTGACACTCGTAACTATGGCTACACCTTC. Translation gives CASSSDTRNYGYTF.

This sequence joins TRBV18 and TRBJ2-1, with D hard to call. This CDR3 contains 12 residues. Trimming took 5 bases from V and 1 from J, leaving 3 bases between them. CDR1 KGHSH and CDR2 LQKENI come from the germline V gene. In DNA, the CDR3 is TGTGCCAGCTCAACTTCCTACAATGAGCAGTTCTTC. This codes for CASSTSYNEQFF.

The rearrangement links TRBV30 to TRBJ2-2; D gene ambiguous. CDR1 GTSNPN and CDR2 SVGIG come from the germline V gene (reference sequence). There are 14 residues in the CDR3. With 2 bases removed from V and 4 bases from J, the gap between germline ends came to 11 bases. The CDR3 sequence is CAWSTHTFTGELFF. CDR3 coding DNA: TGTGCCTGGAGTACACATACCTTCACCGGGGAGCTGTTTTTT.

Concerning this clone: At the DNA level, this CDR3 is encoded by other sequences in the same sample as well. The chain uses TRBV2 and TRBJ1-6; TRBD1 aligns across 10 bases. V trimming: 7 bases; J trimming: 9 bases; junction bases outside the gene matches: 6. The V gene's germline CDR1 is SNHLY and CDR2 FYNNEI. The CDR3 consists of 14 residues. The CDR3: CASTLDRGGSPLHF. CDR3 bases: TGTGCCAGCACCCTGGACAGGGGGGGTTCACCCCTCCACTTT.

The chain combines TRBV7-9 with TRBJ1-5; 8 bases are a match to TRBD1. The CDR3 is made up of 14 amino acids. The trim removed 6 bases at V and 7 bases at J, leaving 8 bases unmatched. Germline CDR1 and CDR2: SEHNR and FQNEAQ (reference sequence). DNA of the CDR3: TGTGCCAGCAGTCCAGGGGGCGCGGGACAGCCCCAGCATTTT. Translation gives CASSPGGAGQPQHF.

The rearrangement links TRBV28 to TRBJ1-1; TRBD1 matches 9 bases. J gave up 3 bases and V 5 bases, and 4 bases lay outside the gene matches. Germline CDR1 MDHEN, CDR2 SYDVKM. The CDR3 has 14 amino acids. DNA for the CDR3: TGTGCCAGCAGTCTCGGGACAGGGTACACTGAAGCTTTCTTT. Its protein is CASSLGTGYTEAFF. The entire variable domain, with the rest obtained from reference TRBV28 and TRBJ1-1, is as follows: DVKVTQSSRYLVKRTGEKVFLECVQDMDHENMFWYRQDPGLGLRLIYFSYDVKMKEKGDIPEGYSVSREKKERFSLILESASTNQTSMYLCASSLGTGYTEAFFGQGTRLTVV.

The chain has TRBV9 and TRBJ1-2, with 7 bases matching TRBD1. V shed 3 bases, J shed 4 bases, and the junction held 6 bases outside the gene matches. Germline assignment: CDR1 SGDLS and CDR2 YYNGEE. The CDR3 length is 14 residues. CDR3 in DNA: TGTGCCAGCAGCGCCCAGACAGGGCCCTATGGCTACACCTTC. It codes for CASSAQTGPYGYTF.

The rearrangement uses TRBV28 and TRBJ1-2; TRBD1 might be the D (5 bases). CDR3 length equals 12 residues. V was cut by 7 bases and J by 6 bases, with 12 bases left in between. Germline values: CDR1 MDHEN, CDR2 SYDVKM. The CDR3, as DNA: TGTGCCAGCACCACGACAGCCCATGGCTACACCTTC. It encodes CASTTTAHGYTF.

This clone was picked up a small number of times. J is TRBJ1-2 and V is TRBV30, with unresolved D. Trimming left V 5 bases short and J 4 bases short, with 8 bases between. CDR1 is GTSNPN, CDR2 SVGIG, per germline (reference sequence). This CDR3 contains 11 residues. The CDR3 region is CAWWRGYGYTF. CDR3 DNA: TGTGCCTGGTGGAGAGGCTATGGCTACACCTTC.

V is TRBV6-5 and J is TRBJ2-7; the match to TRBD1 covers 7 bases. The J segment lost 2 bases and the V segment lost 5 bases, leaving 6 bases of the junction unmatched. This CDR3 is built from 14 residues. CDR1 MNHEY and CDR2 SVGAGI come from the germline V gene. CDR3 bases: TGTGCCAGCAGTCCAGGGGGACAGACCTACGAGCAGTACTTC. Amino acid sequence: CASSPGGQTYEQYF.

The CDR3: CASSIGSQSLQPQHF. CDR3 sequence (DNA): TGTGCCAGTAGTATAGGTTCCCAGTCCCTTCAGCCCCAGCATTTT. The chain recombines TRBV19 with TRBJ1-5; D is unclear. The germline V gene has CDR1 LNHDA and CDR2 SQIVND (reference sequence). Trimming took 1 base from V and 6 from J, leaving 13 bases between them. This CDR3 region has 15 residues.

This chain connects TRBV12-3 or TRBV12-4 to TRBJ1-2, with D possibly TRBD1 on 5 matching bases. CDR3 size: 13 residues. Trimming pared 3 bases from V and 8 bases from J, leaving 13 bases between. CDR3 DNA: TGTGCCAGCAGTTTGGCGGGGGTGGGAGGCTACACCTTC. The encoded protein is CASSLAGVGGYTF.

In this sample, this clone turned up many times. Sequence at one end of the junction differs from germline and may be a read error. The chain combines TRBV3-1 (or the pseudogene TRBV3-2) with TRBJ1-1; TRBD1 agrees at 8 bases. This CDR3 contains 14 residues. Germline V gene sequence: CDR1 LGHDT, CDR2 YNNKEL (reference sequence). The CDR3 sequence is CASRQGQGRTEAFF. As DNA, the CDR3 is TGTGCCAGCAGACAAGGACAGGGAAGGACTGAAGCTTTCTTT.

This clone ranks as medium-sized. This chain joins TRBV5-1 and TRBJ2-7, with unresolved D. Trimming left V 5 bases short and J 0 bases short, with 9 bases between. Germline V CDR1 and CDR2: SGHRS, YFSETQ. CDR3 length: 13 amino acids. The CDR3 DNA reads TGCGCCAGCAGTCTTTACAGCTCCTACGAGCAGTACTTC. Its translation is CASSLYSSYEQYF. Full variable domain (missing parts from reference TRBV5-1 and TRBJ2-7): KAGVTQTPRYLIKTRGQQVTLSCSPISGHRSVSWYQQTPGQGLQFLFEYFSETQRNKGNFPGRFSGRQFSNSRSEMNVSTLELGDSALYLCASSLYSSYEQYFGPGTRLTVT.

The gene calls are TRBV28 and TRBJ2-7, with D unresolved. The CDR3 consists of 15 residues. Germline V gene lookup returns CDR1 MDHEN and CDR2 SYDVKM. Trimming stripped 7 bases from V and 1 base from J, with 17 bases between. CDR3 in amino acids: CASTLAAASSYEQYF. As DNA, the CDR3 is TGTGCCAGCACCCTCGCGGCAGCATCTTCCTACGAGCAGTACTTC.

The chain couples TRBV7-2 to TRBJ2-7, with no clear D. The CDR3 runs 13 residues. Deletions cut 3 bases from V and 4 bases from J, with 10 bases between. CDR1 and CDR2 (germline): SGHTA, FQGNSA. CDR3 bases: TGTGCCAGCAGCTTGGGTCGGGTTTACGAGCAGTACTTC. This codes for CASSLGRVYEQYF.

V is TRBV3-1 (or the pseudogene TRBV3-2) and J is TRBJ1-1; tentative D call: TRBD1 (6 bases). CDR3 length: 13 amino acids. Germline-derived CDR1 and CDR2 are LGHDT and YNNKEL (reference sequence). V dropped 1 base and J dropped 7 bases, with 10 bases sitting between them. The chain's CDR3 is CASSQAGDGEAFF. The CDR3 DNA reads as TGTGCCAGCAGCCAAGCAGGGGATGGTGAAGCTTTCTTT.

The rearrangement uses TRBV19 and TRBJ2-7; TRBD2 is a possible D gene (5 bases). Trimming took 5 bases from V and 5 from J, leaving 22 bases between them. The germline gives CDR1 LNHDA, CDR2 SQIVND (reference sequence). This CDR3 contains 16 residues. The CDR3 here is CASSSSRSWERNEQYF. Here the CDR3 DNA reads TGTGCCAGTAGTTCGTCTAGGTCGTGGGAGAGAAACGAGCAGTACTTC.

The CDR3 nucleotides are TGCGCCAGCAGTGAGGAGGGACTTAACACCGGGGAGCTGTTTTTT. This sequence encodes CASSEEGLNTGELFF. The rearrangement uses TRBV10-1 and TRBJ2-2; perhaps TRBD2 as D (6 bases). The germline CDR1 and CDR2 sequences are WNHNN and SYGVQD (reference sequence). Trimming cost V 2 bases and J 2 bases, with 9 bases left between them. This CDR3 is 15 amino acids long.

Concerning this clone itself: Distinct nucleotide sequences in the sample also encode this CDR3. This chain uses TRBV6-5 with TRBJ2-7; 11 nucleotides match TRBD2. CDR3 length: 14 amino acids. The V gene end was trimmed by 6 bases and the J gene end by 4 bases; junction bases not matched to a gene: 5. Germline V CDR1 and CDR2: MNHEY, SVGAGI. In DNA, the CDR3 is TGTGCCAGCAGCCCCGGGACTAGCGGATACGAGCAGTACTTC. It encodes CASSPGTSGYEQYF.

This clone was seen a single time. This chain links TRBV7-9 with TRBJ2-2, with 7 nucleotides matching TRBD1. The CDR3 is 12 amino acids. Germline CDR1 and CDR2: SEHNR and FQNEAQ (reference sequence). V lost 10 bases to trimming and J lost 5 bases; unmatched junction nucleotides: 4. This CDR3 reads CANQQGTGELFF. The CDR3 region has the DNA TGTGCCAACCAACAGGGGACCGGGGAGCTGTTTTTT.